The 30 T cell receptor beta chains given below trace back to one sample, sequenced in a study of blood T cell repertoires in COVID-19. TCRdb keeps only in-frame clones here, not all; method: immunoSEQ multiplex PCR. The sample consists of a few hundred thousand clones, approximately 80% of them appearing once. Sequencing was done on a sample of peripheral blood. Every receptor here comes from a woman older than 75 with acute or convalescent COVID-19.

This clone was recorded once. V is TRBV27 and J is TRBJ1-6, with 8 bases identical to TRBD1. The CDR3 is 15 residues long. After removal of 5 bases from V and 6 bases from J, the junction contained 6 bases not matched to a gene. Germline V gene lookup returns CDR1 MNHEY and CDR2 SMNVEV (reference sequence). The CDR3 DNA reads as TGTGCCAGCAGTGTGACAGGGGATGGTAATTCACCCCTCCACTTT. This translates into CASSVTGDGNSPLHF.

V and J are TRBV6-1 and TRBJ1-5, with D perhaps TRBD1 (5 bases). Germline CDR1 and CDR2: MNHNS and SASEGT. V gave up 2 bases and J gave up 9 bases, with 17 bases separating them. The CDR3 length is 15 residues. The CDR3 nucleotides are TGTGCCAGCAGTGAACCTGGCACCGGGGGAGGGCCCCAGCATTTT. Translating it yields CASSEPGTGGGPQHF.

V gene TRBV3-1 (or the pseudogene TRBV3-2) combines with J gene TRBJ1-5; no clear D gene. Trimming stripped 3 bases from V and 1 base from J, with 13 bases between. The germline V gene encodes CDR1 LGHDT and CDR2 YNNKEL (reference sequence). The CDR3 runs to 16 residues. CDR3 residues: CASSQARGRSNQPQHF. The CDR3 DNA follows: TGTGCCAGCAGCCAGGCTCGGGGTAGAAGCAATCAGCCCCAGCATTTT.

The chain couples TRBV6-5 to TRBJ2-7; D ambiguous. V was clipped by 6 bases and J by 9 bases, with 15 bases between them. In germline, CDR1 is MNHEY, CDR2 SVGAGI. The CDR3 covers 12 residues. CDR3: CASSFGGLWQYF. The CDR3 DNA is TGTGCCAGCAGCTTCGGCGGTCTTTGGCAGTACTTC.

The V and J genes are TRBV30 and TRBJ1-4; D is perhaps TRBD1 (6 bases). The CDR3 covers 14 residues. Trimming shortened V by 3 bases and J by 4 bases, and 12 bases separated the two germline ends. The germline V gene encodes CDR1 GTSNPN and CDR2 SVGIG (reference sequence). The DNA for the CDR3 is TGTGCCTGGAGAAAAGGACAGTATAATGAAAAACTGTTTTTT. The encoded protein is CAWRKGQYNEKLFF.

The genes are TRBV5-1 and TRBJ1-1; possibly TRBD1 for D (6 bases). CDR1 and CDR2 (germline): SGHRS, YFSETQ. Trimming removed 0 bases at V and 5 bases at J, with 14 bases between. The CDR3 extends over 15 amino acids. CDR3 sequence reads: CASSLVGGPNTEAFF. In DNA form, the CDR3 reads TGCGCCAGCAGCTTGGTCGGGGGGCCTAATACTGAAGCTTTCTTT.

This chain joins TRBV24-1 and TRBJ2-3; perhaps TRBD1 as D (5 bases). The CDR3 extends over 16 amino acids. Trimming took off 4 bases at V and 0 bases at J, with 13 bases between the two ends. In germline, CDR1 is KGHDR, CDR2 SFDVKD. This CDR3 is CATSENGRQSTDTQYF. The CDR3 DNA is TGTGCCACCAGTGAGAACGGCCGACAGAGCACAGATACGCAGTATTTT.

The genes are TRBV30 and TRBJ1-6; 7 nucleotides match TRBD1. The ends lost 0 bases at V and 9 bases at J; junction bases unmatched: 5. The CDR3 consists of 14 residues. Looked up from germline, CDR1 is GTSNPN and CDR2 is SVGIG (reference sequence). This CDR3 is CAWSVKGAGSPLHF. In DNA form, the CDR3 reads TGTGCCTGGAGTGTGAAGGGGGCCGGTTCACCCCTCCACTTT.

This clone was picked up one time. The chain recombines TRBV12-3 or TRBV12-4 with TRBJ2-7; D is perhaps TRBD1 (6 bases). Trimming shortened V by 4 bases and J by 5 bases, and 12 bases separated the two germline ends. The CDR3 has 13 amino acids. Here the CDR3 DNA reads TGTGCCAGCAGTTATCAGGGGTCGGACGAGCAGTACTTC. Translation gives CASSYQGSDEQYF.

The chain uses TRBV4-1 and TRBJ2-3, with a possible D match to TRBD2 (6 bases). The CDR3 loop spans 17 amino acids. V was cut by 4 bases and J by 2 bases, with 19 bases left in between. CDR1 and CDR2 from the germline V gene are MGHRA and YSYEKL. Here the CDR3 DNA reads TGCGCCAGCAGCCCGGGGGTAACCGGGAGATCCACAGATACGCAGTATTTT. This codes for CASSPGVTGRSTDTQYF.

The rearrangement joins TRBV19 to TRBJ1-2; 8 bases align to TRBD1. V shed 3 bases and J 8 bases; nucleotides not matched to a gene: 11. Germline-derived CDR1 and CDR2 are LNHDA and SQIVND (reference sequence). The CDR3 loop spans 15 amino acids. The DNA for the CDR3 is TGTGCCAGTAGTATTAAGGCACAGGGGGTGGGCGGCTACACCTTC. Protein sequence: CASSIKAQGVGGYTF.

The CDR3 sequence is CASSFVVNQETQYF. CDR3 in DNA: TGTGCCAGCAGCTTCGTAGTAAACCAAGAGACCCAGTACTTC. V usage is TRBV7-2 and J usage is TRBJ2-5; D uncertain. The CDR3 loop spans 14 amino acids. Germline loops: CDR1 SGHTA, CDR2 FQGNSA. Trimming shortened V by 3 bases and J by 0 bases, and 8 bases separated the two germline ends.

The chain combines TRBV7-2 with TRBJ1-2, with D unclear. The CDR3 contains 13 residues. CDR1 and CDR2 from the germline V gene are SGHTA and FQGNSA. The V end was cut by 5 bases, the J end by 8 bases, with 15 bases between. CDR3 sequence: CASSANSGQGYTF. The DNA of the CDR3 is TGTGCCAGCAGCGCCAACAGTGGCCAAGGCTACACCTTC.

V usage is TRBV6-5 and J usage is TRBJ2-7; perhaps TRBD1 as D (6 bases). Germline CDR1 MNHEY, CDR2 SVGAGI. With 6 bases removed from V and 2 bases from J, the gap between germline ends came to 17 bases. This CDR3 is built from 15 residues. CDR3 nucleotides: TGTGCCAGCAGCCGCAGGGGATTCTCCCCCTACGAGCAGTACTTC. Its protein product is CASSRRGFSPYEQYF.

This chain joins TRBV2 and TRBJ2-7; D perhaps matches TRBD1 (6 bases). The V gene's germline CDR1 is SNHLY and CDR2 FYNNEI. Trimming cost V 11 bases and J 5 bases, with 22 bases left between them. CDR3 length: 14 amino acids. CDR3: CAGSPGHPRDEQYF. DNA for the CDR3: TGTGCCGGTTCGCCGGGACACCCCCGGGACGAGCAGTACTTC.

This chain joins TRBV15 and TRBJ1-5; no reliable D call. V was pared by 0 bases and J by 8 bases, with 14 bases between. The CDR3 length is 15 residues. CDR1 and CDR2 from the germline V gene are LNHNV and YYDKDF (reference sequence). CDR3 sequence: CATSRDPGAVEPQHF. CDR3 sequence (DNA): TGTGCCACCAGCAGAGATCCGGGTGCGGTTGAGCCCCAGCATTTT.

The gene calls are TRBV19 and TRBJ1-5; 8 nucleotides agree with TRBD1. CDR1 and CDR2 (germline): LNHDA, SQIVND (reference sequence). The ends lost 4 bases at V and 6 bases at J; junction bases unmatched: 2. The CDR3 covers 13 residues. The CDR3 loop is CASSTGGGQPQHF. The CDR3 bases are TGTGCCAGTAGTACAGGGGGCGGTCAGCCCCAGCATTTT.

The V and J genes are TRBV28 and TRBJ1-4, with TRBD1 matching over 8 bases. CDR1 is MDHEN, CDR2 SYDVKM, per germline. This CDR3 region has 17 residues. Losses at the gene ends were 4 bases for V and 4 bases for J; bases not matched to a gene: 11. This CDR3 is CASSSDTGTGYNEKLFF. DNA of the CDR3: TGTGCCAGCAGTTCGGATACTGGGACAGGCTATAATGAAAAACTGTTTTTT.

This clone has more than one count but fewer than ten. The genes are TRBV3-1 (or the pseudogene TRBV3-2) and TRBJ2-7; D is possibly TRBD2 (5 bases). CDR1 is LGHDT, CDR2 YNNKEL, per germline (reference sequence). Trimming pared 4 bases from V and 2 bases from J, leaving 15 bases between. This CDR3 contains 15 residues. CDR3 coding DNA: TGTGCCAGCAGCCTCACCCCGGGGTCCACCTACGAGCAGTACTTC. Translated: CASSLTPGSTYEQYF.

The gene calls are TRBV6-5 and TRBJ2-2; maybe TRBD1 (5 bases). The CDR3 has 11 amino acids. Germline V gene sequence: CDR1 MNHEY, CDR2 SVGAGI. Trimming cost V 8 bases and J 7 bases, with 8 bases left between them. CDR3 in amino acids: CASEGDGELFF. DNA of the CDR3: TGTGCCAGCGAAGGGGACGGGGAGCTGTTTTTT.

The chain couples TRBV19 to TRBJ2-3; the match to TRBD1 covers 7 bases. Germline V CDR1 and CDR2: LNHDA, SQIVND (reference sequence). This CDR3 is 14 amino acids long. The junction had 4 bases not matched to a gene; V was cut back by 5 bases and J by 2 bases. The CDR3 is CASSFGTVTDTQYF. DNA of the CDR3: TGTGCCAGTAGTTTCGGGACAGTCACAGATACGCAGTATTTT.

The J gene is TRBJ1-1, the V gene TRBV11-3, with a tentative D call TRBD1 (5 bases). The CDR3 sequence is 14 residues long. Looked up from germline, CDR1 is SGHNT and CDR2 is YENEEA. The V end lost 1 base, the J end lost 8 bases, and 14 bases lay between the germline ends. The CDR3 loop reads CASSLGHTGAEAFF. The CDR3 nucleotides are TGTGCCAGCAGCTTAGGCCATACAGGCGCCGAAGCTTTCTTT. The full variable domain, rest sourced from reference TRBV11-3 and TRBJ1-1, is EAGVVQSPRYKIIEKKQPVAFWCNPISGHNTLYWYLQNLGQGPELLIRYENEEAVDDSQLPKDRFSAERLKGVDSTLKIQPAELGDSAVYLCASSLGHTGAEAFFGQGTRLTVV.

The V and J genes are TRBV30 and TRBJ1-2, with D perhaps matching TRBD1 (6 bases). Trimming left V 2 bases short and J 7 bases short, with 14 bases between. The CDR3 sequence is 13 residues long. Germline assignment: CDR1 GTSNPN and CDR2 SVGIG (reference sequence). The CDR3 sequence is CAWSQGGELGYTF. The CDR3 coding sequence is TGTGCCTGGAGTCAAGGGGGGGAACTTGGCTACACCTTC. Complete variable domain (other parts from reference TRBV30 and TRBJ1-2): SQTIHQWPATLVQPVGSPLSLECTVEGTSNPNLYWYRQAAGRGLQLLFYSVGIGQISSEVPQNLSASRPQDRQFILSSKKLLLSDSGFYLCAWSQGGELGYTFGSGTRLTVV.

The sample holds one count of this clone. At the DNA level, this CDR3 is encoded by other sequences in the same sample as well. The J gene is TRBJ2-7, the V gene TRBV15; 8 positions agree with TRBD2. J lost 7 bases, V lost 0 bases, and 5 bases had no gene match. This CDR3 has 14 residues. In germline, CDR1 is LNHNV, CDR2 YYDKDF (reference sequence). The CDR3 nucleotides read TGTGCCACCAGCAGAGATCGGGGGGGTCGGGAGCAGTACTTC. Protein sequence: CATSRDRGGREQYF.

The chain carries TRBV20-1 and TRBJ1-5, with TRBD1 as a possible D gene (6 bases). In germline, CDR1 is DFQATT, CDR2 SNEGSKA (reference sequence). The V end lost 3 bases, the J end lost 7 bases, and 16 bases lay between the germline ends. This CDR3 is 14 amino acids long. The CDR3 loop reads CSASNPGAGQPQHF. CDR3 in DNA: TGCAGTGCTAGTAATCCAGGGGCAGGGCAGCCCCAGCATTTT.

The CDR3: CASRVVQGNQGGQNQPQHF. DNA of the CDR3: TGCGCCAGCAGAGTCGTACAGGGGAACCAAGGGGGGCAAAATCAGCCCCAGCATTTT. V is TRBV5-1 and J is TRBJ1-5; TRBD1 agrees at 7 bases. The V gene end was trimmed by 5 bases and the J gene end by 4 bases; junction bases not matched to a gene: 21. This CDR3 contains 19 residues. The germline V gene encodes CDR1 SGHRS and CDR2 YFSETQ.

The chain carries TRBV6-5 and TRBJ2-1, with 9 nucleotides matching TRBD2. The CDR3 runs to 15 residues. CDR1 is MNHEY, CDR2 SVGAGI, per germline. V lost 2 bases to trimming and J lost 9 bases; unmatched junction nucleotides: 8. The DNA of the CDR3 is TGTGCCAGCAGTTACGAAGGCGGGGGGGCCACTGAGCAGTTCTTC. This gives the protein CASSYEGGGATEQFF.

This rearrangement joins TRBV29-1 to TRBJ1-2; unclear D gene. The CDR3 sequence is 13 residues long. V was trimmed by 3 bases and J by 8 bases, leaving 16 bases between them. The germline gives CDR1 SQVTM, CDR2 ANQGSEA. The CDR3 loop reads CSVDVSSTAGYTF. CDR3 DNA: TGCAGCGTTGACGTCTCCTCAACAGCCGGCTACACCTTC.

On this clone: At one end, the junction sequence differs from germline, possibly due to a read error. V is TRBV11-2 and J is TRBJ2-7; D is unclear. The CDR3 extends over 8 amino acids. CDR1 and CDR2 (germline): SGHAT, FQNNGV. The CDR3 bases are TGTGCCAGCAGCCCCAGGTTCTTC. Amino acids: CASSPRFF.

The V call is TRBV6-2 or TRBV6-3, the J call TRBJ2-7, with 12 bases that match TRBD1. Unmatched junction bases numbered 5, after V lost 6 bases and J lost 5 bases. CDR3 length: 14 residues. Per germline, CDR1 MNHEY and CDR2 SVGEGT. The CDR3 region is CASSGTGGNDEQYF. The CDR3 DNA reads TGTGCCAGCAGCGGGACAGGGGGCAACGACGAGCAGTACTTC.